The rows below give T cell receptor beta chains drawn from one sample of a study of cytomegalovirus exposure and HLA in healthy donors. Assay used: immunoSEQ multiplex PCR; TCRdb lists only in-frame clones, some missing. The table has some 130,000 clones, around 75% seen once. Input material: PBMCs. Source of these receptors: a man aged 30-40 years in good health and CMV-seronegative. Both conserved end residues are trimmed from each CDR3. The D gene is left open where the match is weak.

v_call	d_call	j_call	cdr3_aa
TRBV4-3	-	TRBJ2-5	ASSQNREGSQY
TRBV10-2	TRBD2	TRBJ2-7	ASKGWTSGSYEQY
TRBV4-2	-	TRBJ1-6	ASSQKPLDSPLH
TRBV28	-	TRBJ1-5	ASRNGGGFNQPQH
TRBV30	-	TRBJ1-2	AFGTSLYT
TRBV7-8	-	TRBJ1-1	ASSSDTDAF
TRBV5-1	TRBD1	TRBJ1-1	ASSLTGDTEAF
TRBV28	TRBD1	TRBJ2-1	ASSFQGAISYNEQF
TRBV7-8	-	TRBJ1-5	ASSLRAHEPQH
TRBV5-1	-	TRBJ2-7	ASTIGGSYEQY
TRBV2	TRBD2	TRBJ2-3	ASSGRLAGESDTQY
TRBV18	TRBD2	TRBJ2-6	ASSPLLAGGIGANVLT
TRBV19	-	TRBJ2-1	ASSPYRYNEQF
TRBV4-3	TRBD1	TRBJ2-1	ASSQVVTGGHEQF
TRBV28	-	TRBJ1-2	ASRQGIGYT
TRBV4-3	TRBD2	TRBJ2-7	ASSPTFGLAGEGTYEQY
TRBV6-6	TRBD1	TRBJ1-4	ASSYPGTGGELF
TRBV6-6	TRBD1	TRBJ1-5	ASSYAGGDSNQPQH
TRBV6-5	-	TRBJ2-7	ASRRDWAFEDEQY
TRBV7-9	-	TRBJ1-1	ASSPFLGVNRNTEAF
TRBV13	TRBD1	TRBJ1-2	ASKQQGTDYGYT
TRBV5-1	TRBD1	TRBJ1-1	ASSVRDRLWSEAF
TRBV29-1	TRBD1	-	SAGQGRSYEQY
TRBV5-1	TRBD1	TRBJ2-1	ASGDSPYNEQF
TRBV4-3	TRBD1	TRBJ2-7	ASSQEGGHEQY
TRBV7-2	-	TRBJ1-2	ASSLLGGANYGYT
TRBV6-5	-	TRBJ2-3	ASRLSRVVDTQY
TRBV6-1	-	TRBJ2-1	ASSETRDEQF
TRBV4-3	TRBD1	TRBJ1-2	ASSQSGNRGYGYT
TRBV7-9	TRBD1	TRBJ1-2	ASSSHRDRGDYGYT
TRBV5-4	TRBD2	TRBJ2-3	ASSFAGTSGGLGQY
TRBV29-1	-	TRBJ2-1	SVEGSKTPSNEQF
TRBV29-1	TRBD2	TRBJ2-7	SVLGLAGGPYEQY
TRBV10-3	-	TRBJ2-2	AISGGSGELF
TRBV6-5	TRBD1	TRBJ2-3	ASNPGQGGTDTQY
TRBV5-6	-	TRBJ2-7	ASSLLQGPYEQY
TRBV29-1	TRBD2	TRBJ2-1	SATGTSGGNEQF
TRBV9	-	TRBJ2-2	ASSVGSSPNTGELF
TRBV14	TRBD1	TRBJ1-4	ASSYSGTGAEKLF
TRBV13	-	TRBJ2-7	ASSFGGNEQY
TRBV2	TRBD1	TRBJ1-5	ASSGGQGNQPQH
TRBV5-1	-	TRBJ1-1	ASSTNTEAF
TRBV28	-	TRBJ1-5	ASSLIIGQPQH
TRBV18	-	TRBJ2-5	ASSPRGGRETQY
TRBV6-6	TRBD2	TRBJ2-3	ASSLLAATDTQY
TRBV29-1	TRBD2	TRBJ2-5	SSTTNSGSETQY
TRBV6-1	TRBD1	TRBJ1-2	ASNGGRGNYGYT
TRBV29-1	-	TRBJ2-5	SVESRTLETQY
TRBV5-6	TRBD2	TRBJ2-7	ASSLIPGLEASYEQY
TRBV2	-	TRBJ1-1	ASSERQTNTEAF
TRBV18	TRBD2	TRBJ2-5	ASSPAGAGETQY
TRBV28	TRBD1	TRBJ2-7	ASSPGQGLSGFSYEQY